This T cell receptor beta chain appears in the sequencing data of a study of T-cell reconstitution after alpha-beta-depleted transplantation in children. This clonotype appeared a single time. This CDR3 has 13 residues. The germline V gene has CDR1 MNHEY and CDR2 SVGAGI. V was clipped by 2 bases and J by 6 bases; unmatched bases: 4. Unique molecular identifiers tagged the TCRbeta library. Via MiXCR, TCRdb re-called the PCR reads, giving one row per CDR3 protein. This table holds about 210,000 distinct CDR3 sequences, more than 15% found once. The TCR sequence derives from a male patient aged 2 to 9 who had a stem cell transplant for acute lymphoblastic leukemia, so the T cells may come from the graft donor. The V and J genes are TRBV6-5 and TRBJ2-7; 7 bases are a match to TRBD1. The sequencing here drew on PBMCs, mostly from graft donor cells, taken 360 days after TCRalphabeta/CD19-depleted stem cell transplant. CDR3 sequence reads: CASSYGQGVEQYF. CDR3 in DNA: TGTGCCAGCAGTTACGGGCAGGGGGTCGAGCAGTACTTC.